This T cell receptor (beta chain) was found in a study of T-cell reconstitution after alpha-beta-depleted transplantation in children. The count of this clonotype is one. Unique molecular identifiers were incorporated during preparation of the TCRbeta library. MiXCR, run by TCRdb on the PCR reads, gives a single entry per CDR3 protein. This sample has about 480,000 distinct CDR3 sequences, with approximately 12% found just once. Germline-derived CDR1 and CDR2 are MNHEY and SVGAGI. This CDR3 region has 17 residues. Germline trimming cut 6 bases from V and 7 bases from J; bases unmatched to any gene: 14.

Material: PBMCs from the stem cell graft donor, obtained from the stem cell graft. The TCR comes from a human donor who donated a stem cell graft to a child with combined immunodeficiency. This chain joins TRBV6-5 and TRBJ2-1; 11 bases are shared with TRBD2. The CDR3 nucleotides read TGTGCCAGCAGCTACCAACTAGCGGGAGATCTAGGGAATGAGCAGTTCTTC. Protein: CASSYQLAGDLGNEQFF.